Ten or more counts support the clone carrying this TCR beta chain. No antigen is known for it. This specimen comes from a study of T cells in Graves' hyperthyroidism and ophthalmopathy. The ends were cut back, 4 bases at V and 0 bases at J, with 16 bases in the middle. The CDR3 has 17 amino acids. Germline CDR1 reads LGHDT; CDR2 reads YNNKEL (reference sequence). Uncontrolled infections, other autoimmune diseases, pregnancy or lactation led to exclusion of patients. The study's findings and limits: Model predictions of ophthalmopathy came a median approximately 6.2 months before onset.

RNA transcripts served as the template for amplifying TCR beta CDR3 regions. Researchers ran a first-round RT-PCR on the TCR CDR3 using the HTBI primer set. TCRdb re-called the multiplex PCR reads with MiXCR, one entry per CDR3 protein. The repertoire holds fewer than 700,000 distinct CDR3 sequences, with approximately 17% as singletons. Input material: blood. The chain uses TRBV3-1 and TRBJ1-5, with D perhaps TRBD1 (6 bases). The clonotype originates from a woman between 18 and 30 years old with Graves' ophthalmopathy. CDR3 nucleotides: TGTGCCAGCAGCCCATCCGGGACAACCTATAGCAATCAGCCCCAGCATTTT. It yields the protein CASSPSGTTYSNQPQHF.